The source of this T cell receptor beta chain is a study of CD8 T cells in ankylosing spondylitis. The CDR3 covers 15 residues. Germline CDR1 LGHNA, CDR2 YNFKEQ. V was clipped by 0 bases and J by 4 bases; unmatched bases: 3. Study results and caveats: Within matched ankylosing spondylitis synovial fluid, disease-linked clones were reportedly significantly enriched. A motif of roughly 8 highly homologous TCR beta variants was seen as apparently characteristic of ankylosing spondylitis blood. Some of these motif variants have turned up before, in reports on reactive arthritis synovial fluid and blood. Disease-linked clones were found to be CD8+ and relatively rare in peripheral blood.

This clonotype came up many times. The antigen remains unidentified. With molecular barcodes, quantitative 5'-RACE was used to make the TCR beta libraries. TCRdb used MiXCR to reprocess the 5' RACE reads, holding one entry per CDR3 protein. In the table there are around 490,000 distinct CDR3 sequences, approximately 5% of which are singletons. Source material: blood, either unsorted or a sorted T cell fraction (not recorded which). This clonotype was obtained from a male donor with ankylosing spondylitis. This chain connects TRBV4-2 to TRBJ2-1, with 7 bases that match TRBD2. The CDR3 spells CASSQEGGYYNEQFF. CDR3 DNA sequence: TGTGCCAGCAGCCAAGAGGGAGGGTATTACAATGAGCAGTTCTTC.